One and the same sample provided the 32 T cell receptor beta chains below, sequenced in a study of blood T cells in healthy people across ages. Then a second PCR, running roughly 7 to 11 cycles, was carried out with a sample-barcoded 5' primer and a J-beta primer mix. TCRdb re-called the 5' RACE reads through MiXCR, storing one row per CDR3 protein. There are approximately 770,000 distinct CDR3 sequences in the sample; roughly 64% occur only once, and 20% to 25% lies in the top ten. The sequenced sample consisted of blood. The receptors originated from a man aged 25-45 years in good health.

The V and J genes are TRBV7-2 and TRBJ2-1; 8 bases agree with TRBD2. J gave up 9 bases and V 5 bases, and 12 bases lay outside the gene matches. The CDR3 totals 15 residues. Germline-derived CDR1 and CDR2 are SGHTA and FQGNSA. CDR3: CASSIAGTRVTEQFF. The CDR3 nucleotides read TGTGCCAGCAGCATCGCCGGGACTAGGGTTACTGAGCAGTTCTTC.

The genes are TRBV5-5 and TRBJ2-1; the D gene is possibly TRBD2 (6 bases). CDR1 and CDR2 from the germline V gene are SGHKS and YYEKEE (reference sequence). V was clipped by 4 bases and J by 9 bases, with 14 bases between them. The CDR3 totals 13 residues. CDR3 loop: CASSLASGVEQFF. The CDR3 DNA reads TGTGCCAGCAGCCTAGCGAGCGGAGTTGAGCAGTTCTTC.

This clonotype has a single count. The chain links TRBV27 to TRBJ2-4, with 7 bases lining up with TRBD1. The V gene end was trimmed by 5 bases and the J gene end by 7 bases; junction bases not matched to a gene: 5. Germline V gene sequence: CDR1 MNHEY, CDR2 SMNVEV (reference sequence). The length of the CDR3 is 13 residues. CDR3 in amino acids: CASSLQTGNIQYF. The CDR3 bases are TGTGCCAGCAGTCTCCAGACAGGGAACATTCAGTACTTC.

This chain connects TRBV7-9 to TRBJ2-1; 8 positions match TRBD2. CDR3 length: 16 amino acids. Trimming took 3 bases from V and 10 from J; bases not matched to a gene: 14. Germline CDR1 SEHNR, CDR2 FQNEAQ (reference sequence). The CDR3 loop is CASSFSTGGLVGEQFF. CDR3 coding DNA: TGTGCCAGCAGCTTCTCCACGGGAGGGCTAGTCGGCGAGCAGTTCTTC.

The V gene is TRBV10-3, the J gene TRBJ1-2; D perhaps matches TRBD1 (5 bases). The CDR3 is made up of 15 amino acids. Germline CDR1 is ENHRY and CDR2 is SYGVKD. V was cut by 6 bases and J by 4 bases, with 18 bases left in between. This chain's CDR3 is CAIRTASRQTYGYTF. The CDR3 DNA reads TGTGCCATCAGGACGGCATCAAGACAGACCTATGGCTACACCTTC.

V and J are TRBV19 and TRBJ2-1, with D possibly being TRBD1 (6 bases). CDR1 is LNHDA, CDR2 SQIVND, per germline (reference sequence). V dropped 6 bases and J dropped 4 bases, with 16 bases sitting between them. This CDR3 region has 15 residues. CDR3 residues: CASRTNTGRYNEQFF. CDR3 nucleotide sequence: TGTGCCAGTAGGACGAACACAGGGCGGTACAATGAGCAGTTCTTC.

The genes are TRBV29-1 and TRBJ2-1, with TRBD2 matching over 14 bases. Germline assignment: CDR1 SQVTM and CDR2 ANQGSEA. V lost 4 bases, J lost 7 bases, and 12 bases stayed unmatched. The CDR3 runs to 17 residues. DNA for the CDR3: TGCAGCGTTGCGGGACTAGCGGGAGTTAAAGTGGGGAATGAGCAGTTCTTC. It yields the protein CSVAGLAGVKVGNEQFF.

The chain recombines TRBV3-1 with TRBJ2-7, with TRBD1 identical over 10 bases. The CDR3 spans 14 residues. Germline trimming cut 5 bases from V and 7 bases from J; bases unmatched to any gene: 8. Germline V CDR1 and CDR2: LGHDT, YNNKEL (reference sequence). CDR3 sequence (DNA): TGTGCCAGCAGCTTCGGGACAGGGGAAGGAGAGCAGTACTTC. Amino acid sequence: CASSFGTGEGEQYF.

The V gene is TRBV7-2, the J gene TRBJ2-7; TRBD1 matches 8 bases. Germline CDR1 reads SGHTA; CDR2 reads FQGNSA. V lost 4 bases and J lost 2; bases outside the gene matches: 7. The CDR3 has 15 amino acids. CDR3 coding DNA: TGTGCCAGCAGCTCCAAGAGACAGGGGACCTACGAGCAGTACTTC. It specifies CASSSKRQGTYEQYF.

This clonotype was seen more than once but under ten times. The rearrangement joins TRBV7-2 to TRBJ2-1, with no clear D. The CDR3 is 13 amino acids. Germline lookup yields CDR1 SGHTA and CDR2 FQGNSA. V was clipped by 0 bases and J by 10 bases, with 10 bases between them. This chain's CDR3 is CASSLAWSPEQFF. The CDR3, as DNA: TGTGCCAGCAGCTTAGCCTGGAGTCCCGAGCAGTTCTTC.

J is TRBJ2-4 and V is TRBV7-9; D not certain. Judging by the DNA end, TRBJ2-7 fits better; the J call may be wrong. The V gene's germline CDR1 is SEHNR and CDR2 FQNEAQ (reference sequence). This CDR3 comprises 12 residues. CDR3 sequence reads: CASSLSSVEQYF. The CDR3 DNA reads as TGTGCCAGCAGCTTATCCAGTGTCGAGCAGTACTTC.

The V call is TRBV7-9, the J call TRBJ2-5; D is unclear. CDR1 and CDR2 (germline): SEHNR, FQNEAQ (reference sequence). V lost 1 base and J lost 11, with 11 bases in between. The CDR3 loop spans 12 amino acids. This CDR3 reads CASSLGINEQYF. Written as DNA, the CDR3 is TGTGCCAGCAGCTTAGGAATCAATGAGCAGTACTTC.

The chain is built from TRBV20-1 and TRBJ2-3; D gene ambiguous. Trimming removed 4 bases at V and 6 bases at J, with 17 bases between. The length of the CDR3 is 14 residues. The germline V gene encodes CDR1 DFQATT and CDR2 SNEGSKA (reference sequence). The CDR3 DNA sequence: TGCAGTGCTACCCGATCCGACTTGCAGGATACGCAGTATTTT. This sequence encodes CSATRSDLQDTQYF.

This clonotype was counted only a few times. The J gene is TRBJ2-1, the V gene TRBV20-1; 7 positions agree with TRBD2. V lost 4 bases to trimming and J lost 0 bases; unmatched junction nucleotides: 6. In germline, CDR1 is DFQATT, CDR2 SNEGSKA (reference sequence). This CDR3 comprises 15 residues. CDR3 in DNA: TGCAGTGCTACGGCCGGGAGGAACTCCTACAATGAGCAGTTCTTC. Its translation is CSATAGRNSYNEQFF.

The DNA of the CDR3 is TGCGCCAGCAGGGATCGAGGCGGGAGATCTGGTGAGCAGTTCTTC. The encoded protein is CASRDRGGRSGEQFF. The chain has TRBV5-1 and TRBJ2-1, with 7 bases identical to TRBD2. The V and J ends lost 5 bases and 9 bases, in that order; junction bases with no gene match: 14. Germline lookup yields CDR1 SGHRS and CDR2 YFSETQ. CDR3 length: 15 residues.

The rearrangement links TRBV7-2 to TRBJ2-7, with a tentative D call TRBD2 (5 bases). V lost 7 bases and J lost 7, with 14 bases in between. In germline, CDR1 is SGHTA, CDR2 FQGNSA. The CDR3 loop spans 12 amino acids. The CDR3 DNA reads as TGTGCCAGCATCTGGATAAGGGAGGAGCAGTACTTC. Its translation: CASIWIREEQYF. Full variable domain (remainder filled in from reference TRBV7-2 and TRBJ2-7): GAGVSQSPSNKVTEKGKDVELRCDPISGHTALYWYRQSLGQGLEFLIYFQGNSAPDKSGLPSDRFSAERTGGSVSTLTIQRTQQEDSAVYLCASIWIREEQYFGPGTRLTVT.

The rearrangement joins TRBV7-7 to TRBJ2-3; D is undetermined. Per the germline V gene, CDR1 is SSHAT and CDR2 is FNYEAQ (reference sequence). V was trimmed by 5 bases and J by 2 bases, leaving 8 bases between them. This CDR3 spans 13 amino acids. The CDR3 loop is CASSAHDTDTQYF. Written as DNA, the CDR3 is TGTGCCAGCAGCGCCCACGACACAGATACGCAGTATTTT.

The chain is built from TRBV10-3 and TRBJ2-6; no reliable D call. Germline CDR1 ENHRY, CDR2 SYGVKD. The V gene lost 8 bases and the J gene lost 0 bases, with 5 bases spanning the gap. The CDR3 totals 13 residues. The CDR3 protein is CAIGDSGANVLTF. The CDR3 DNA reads TGTGCCATCGGGGACTCTGGGGCCAACGTCCTGACTTTC.

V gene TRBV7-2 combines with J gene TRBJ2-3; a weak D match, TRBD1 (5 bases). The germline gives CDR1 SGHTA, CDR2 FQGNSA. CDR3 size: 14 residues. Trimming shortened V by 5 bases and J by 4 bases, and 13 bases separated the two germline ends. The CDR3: CASSQHGAADTQYF. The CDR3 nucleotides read TGTGCCAGCAGCCAGCATGGGGCCGCAGATACGCAGTATTTT.

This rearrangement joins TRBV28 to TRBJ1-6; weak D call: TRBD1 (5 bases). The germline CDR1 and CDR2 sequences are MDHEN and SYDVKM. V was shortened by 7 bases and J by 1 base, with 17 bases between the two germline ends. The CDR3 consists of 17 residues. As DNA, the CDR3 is TGTGCCAGCAAGGGCCAGGGATTTAGGTCCTATAATTCACCCCTCCACTTT. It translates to CASKGQGFRSYNSPLHF. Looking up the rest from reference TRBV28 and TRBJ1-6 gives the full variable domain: DVKVTQSSRYLVKRTGEKVFLECVQDMDHENMFWYRQDPGLGLRLIYFSYDVKMKEKGDIPEGYSVSREKKERFSLILESASTNQTSMYLCASKGQGFRSYNSPLHFGNGTRLTVT.

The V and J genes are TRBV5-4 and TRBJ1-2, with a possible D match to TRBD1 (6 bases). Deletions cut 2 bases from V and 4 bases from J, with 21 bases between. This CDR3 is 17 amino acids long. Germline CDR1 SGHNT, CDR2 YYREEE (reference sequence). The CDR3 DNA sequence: TGTGCCAGCAGCTTCACAGGGATACGAAGGGATGTCTATGGCTACACCTTC. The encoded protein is CASSFTGIRRDVYGYTF.

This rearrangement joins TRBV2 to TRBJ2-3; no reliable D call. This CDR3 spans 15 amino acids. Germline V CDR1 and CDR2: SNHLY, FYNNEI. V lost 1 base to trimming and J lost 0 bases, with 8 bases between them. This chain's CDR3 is CASSEGGKSTDTQYF. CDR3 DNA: TGTGCCAGCAGTGAAGGGGGAAAAAGCACAGATACGCAGTATTTT. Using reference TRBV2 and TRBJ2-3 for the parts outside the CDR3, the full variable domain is EPEVTQTPSHQVTQMGQEVILRCVPISNHLYFYWYRQILGQKVEFLVSFYNNEISEKSEIFDDQFSVERPDGSNFTLKIRSTKLEDSAMYFCASSEGGKSTDTQYFGPGTRLTVL.

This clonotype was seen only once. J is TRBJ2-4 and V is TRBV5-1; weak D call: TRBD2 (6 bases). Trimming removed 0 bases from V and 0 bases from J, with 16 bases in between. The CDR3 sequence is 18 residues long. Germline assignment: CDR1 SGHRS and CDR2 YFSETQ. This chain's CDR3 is CASSLGGDLLLAKNIQYF. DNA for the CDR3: TGCGCCAGCAGCTTGGGGGGGGACCTTCTACTAGCCAAAAACATTCAGTACTTC.

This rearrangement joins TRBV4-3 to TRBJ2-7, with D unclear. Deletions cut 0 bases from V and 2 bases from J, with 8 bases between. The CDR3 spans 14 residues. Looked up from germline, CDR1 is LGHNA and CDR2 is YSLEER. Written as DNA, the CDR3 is TGCGCCAGCAGCCAAGATACCCTAGCCTACGAGCAGTACTTC. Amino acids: CASSQDTLAYEQYF.

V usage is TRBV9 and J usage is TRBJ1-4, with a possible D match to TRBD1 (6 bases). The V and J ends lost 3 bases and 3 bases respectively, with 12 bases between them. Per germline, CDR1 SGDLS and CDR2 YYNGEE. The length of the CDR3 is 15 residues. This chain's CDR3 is CASSDTGGPNEKLFF. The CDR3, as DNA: TGTGCCAGCAGCGACACGGGGGGCCCTAATGAAAAACTGTTTTTT.

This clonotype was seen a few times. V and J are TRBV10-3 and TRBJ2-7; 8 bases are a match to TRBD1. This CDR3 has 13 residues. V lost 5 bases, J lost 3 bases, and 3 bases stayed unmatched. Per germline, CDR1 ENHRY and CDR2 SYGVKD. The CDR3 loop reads CAISPTGDYEQYF. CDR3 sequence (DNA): TGTGCCATCAGTCCGACAGGGGACTACGAGCAGTACTTC.

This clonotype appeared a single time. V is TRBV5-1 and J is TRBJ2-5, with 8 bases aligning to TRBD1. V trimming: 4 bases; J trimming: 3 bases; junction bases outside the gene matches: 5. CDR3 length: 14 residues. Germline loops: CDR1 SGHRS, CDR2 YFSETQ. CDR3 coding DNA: TGCGCCAGCAGCCCGGGACAGGTCAAAGAGACCCAGTACTTC. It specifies CASSPGQVKETQYF. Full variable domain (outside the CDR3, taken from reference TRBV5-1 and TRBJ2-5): KAGVTQTPRYLIKTRGQQVTLSCSPISGHRSVSWYQQTPGQGLQFLFEYFSETQRNKGNFPGRFSGRQFSNSRSEMNVSTLELGDSALYLCASSPGQVKETQYFGPGTRLLVL.

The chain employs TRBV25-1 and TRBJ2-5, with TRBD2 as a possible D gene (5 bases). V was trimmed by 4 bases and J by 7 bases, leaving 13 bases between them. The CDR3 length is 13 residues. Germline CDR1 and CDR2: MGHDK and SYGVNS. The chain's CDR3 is CASSGVGGGTQYF. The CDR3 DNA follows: TGTGCCAGCAGTGGAGTCGGAGGTGGGACCCAGTACTTC. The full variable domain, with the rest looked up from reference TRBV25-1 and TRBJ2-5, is EADIYQTPRYLVIGTGKKITLECSQTMGHDKMYWYQQDPGMELHLIHYSYGVNSTEKGDLSSESTVSRIRTEHFPLTLESARPSHTSQYLCASSGVGGGTQYFGPGTRLLVL.

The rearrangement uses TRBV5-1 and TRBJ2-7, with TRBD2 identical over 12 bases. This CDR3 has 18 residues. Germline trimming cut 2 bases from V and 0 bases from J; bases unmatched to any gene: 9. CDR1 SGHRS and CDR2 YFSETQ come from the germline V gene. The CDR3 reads CASSLRTSGTLSSYEQYF. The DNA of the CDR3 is TGCGCCAGCAGCTTAAGGACTAGCGGGACTCTTAGCTCCTACGAGCAGTACTTC.

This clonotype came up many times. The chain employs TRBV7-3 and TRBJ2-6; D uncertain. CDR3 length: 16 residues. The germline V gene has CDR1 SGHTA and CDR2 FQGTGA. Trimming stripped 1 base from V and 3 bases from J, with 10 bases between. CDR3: CASSLNAGGGANVLTF. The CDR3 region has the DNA TGTGCCAGCAGCTTAAACGCTGGTGGTGGGGCCAACGTCCTGACTTTC.

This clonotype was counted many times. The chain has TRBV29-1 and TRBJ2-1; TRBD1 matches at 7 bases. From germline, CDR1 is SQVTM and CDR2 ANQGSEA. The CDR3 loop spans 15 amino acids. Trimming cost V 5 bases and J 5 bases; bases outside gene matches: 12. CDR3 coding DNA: TGCAGCGTTACGCCCTGGGGGCAGGGGGACAATGAGCAGTTCTTC. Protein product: CSVTPWGQGDNEQFF.

The CDR3 sequence: CASSLTGGITGELFF. The CDR3 region has the DNA TGTGCCAGCAGTCTGACAGGGGGCATCACCGGGGAGCTGTTTTTT. The chain combines TRBV28 with TRBJ2-2, with 10 bases aligning to TRBD1. With 5 bases clipped from V and 4 bases from J, the junction kept 4 bases outside the gene matches. This CDR3 comprises 15 residues. In germline, CDR1 is MDHEN, CDR2 SYDVKM. The full variable domain, with the rest looked up from reference TRBV28 and TRBJ2-2, is DVKVTQSSRYLVKRTGEKVFLECVQDMDHENMFWYRQDPGLGLRLIYFSYDVKMKEKGDIPEGYSVSREKKERFSLILESASTNQTSMYLCASSLTGGITGELFFGEGSRLTVL.